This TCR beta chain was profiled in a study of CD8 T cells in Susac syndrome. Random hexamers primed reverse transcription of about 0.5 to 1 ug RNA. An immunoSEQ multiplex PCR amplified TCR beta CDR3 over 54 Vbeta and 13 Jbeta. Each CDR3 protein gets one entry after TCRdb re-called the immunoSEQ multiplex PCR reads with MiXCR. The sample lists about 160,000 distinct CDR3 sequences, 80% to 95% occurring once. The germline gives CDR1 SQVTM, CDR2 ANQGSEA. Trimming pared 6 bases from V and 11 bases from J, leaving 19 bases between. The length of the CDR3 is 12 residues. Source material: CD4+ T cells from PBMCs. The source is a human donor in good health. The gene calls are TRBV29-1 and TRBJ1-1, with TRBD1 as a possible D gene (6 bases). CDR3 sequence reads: CSVMTGGLVAFF. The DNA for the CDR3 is TGCAGCGTCATGACCGGGGGGCTCGTTGCTTTCTTT.